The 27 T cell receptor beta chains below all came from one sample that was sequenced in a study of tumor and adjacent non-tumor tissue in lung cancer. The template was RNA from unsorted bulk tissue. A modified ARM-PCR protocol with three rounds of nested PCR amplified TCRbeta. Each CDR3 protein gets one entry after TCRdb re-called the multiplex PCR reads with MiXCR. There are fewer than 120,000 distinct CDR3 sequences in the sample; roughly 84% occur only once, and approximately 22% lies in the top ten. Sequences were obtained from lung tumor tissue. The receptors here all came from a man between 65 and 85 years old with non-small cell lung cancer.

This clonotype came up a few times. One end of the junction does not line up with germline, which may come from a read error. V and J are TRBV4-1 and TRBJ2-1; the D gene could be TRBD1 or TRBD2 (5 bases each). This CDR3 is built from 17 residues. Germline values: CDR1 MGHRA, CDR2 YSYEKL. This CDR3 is CASSPTHPGPLRKEQFF. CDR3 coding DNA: TGCGCCAGTAGCCCTACCCATCCGGGACCTTTGAGGAAAGAGCAGTTCTTC.

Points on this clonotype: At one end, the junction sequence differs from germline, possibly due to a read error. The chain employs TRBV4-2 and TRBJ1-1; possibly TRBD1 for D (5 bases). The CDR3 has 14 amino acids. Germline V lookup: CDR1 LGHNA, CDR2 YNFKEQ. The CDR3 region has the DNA TGTGCCAGCAGCCAAGTTATTGGGGGTACTGAAGATTTCTTT. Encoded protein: CASSQVIGGTEDFF.

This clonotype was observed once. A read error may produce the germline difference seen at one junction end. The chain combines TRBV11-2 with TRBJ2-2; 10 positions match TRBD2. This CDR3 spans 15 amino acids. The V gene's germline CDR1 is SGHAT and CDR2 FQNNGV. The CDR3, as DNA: TGTGCCAGCATCCCCATAGCGGGGGGAACCGGGGAGCTGCTTTTT. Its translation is CASIPIAGGTGELLF. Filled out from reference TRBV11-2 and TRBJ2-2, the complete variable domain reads EAGVAQSPRYKIIEKRQSVAFWCNPISGHATLYWYQQILGQGPKLLIQFQNNGVVDDSQLPKDRFSAERLKGVDSTLKIQPAKLEDSAVYLCASIPIAGGTGELLFGEGSRLTVL.

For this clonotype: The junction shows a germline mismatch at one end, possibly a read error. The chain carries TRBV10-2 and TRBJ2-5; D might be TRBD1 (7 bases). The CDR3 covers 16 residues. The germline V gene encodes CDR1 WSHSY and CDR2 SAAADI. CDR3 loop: CATQGGATRGGGSQYF. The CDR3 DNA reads TGTGCCACCCAGGGGGGTGCAACGAGGGGTGGGGGGAGCCAGTACTTC.

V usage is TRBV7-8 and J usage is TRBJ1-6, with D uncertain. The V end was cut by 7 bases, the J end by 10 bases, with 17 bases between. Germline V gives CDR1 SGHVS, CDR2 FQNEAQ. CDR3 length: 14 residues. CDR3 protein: CASTSARHKSPLHF. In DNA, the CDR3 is TGTGCCAGCACCTCAGCGCGACACAAATCACCCCTCCACTTT.

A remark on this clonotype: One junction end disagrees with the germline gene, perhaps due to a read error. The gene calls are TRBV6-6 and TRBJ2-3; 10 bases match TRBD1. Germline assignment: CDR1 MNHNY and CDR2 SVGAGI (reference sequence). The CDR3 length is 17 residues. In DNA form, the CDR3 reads TGTGCCAGCAGTTACGATTCAGACAGGGGGCCCACAGGTACGCAGTATTTT. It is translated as CASSYDSDRGPTGTQYF.

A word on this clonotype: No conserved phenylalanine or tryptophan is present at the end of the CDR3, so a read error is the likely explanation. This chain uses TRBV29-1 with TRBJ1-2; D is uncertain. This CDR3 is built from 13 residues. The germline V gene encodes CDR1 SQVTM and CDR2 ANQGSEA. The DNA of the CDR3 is TGCAGTGTTGAAGGCGGCGGATTCTATGGCTACACCTTA. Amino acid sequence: CSVEGGGFYGYTL.

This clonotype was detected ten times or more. The chain's CDR3 is CSAPAGQGFSGNTIYF. The CDR3 coding sequence is TGCAGTGCTCCAGCGGGACAGGGGTTCTCTGGAAACACCATATATTTT. The V and J genes are TRBV20-1 and TRBJ1-3; 10 bases line up with TRBD1. The CDR3 is 16 residues long. Trimming removed 5 bases from V and 0 bases from J; junction bases left unmatched: 7. Germline V gene lookup returns CDR1 DFQATT and CDR2 SNEGSKA (reference sequence).

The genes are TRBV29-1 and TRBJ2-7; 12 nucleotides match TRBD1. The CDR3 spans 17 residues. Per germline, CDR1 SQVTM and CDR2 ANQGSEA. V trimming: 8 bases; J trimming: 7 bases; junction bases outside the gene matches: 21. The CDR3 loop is CSIAGTGGLESSREQYF. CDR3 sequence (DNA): TGCAGCATAGCCGGGACAGGGGGCCTCGAGTCATCCCGGGAGCAGTACTTC.

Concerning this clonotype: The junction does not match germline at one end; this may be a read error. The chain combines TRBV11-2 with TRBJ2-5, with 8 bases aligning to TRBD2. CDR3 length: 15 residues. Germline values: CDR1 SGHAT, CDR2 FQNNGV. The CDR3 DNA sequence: TGTGACAGCAGCATTAGCCCAGGGACTAGTGGGACCCAGTACTTC. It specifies CDSSISPGTSGTQYF.

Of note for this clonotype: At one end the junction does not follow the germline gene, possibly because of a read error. Here the CDR3 reads CASRDMSAEAFF. The CDR3, as DNA: TGCGCCAGCAGGGACATGAGCGCTGAGGCTTTCTTT. This chain joins TRBV10-2 and TRBJ1-1, with D possibly matching TRBD1 (5 bases). There are 12 residues in the CDR3. Germline CDR1 WSHSY, CDR2 SAAADI.

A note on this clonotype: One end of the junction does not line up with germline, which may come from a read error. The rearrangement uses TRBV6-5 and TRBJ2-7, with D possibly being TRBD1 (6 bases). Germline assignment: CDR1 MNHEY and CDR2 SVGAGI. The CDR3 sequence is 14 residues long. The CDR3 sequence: CVSSYVRGTYELYF. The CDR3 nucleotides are TGTGTCAGCAGCTACGTGAGGGGGACCTACGAGCTGTACTTC.

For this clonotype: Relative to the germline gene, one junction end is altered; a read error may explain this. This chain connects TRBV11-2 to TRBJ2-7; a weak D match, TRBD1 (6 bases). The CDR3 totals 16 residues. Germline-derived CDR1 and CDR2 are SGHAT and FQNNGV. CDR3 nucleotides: TGTGCAAGCAGCCCCCCCGCCGGGACACAAACCTACGAGCAGTATTTC. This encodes CASSPPAGTQTYEQYF.

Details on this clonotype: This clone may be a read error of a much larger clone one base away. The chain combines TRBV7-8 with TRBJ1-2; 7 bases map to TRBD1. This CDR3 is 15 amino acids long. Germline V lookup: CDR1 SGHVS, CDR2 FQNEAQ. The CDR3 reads CASSLKPDRDYDYTF. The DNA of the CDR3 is TGTGCCAGCAGCTTAAAACCCGACAGGGACTATGACTACACCTTC.

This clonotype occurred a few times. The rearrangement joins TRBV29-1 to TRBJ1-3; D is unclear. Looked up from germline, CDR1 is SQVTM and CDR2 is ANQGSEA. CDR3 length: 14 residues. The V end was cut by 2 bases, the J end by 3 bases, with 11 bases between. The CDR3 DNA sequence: TGCAGCGTTGAATTGGTCCGCTTTGGAAACACCATATATTTT. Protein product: CSVELVRFGNTIYF.

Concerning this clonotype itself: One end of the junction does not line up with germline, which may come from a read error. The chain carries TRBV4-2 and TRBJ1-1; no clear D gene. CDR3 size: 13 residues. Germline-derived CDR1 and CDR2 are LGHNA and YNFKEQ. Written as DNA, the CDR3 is TGTGCCATCAGCCAAGATCGAGGGCTTGCAGCTTTCTTT. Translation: CAISQDRGLAAFF.

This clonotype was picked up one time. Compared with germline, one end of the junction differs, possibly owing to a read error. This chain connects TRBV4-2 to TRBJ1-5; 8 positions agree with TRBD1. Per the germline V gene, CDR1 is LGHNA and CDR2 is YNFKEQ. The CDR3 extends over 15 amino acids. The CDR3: CASSLQGTGHQPQHF. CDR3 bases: TGTGCCAGCAGCCTTCAAGGGACAGGACATCAACCCCAGCATTTT.

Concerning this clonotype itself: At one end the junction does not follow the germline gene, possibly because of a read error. CDR3 loop: CASSYHSRVPSSANTEACF. CDR3 bases: TGTGCCAGCAGTTACCATTCGAGGGTACCCTCTTCCGCGAACACTGAAGCTTGCTTT. The chain joins TRBV6-5 to TRBJ1-1; D unclear. The germline gives CDR1 MNHEY, CDR2 SVGAGI. The CDR3 is made up of 19 amino acids.

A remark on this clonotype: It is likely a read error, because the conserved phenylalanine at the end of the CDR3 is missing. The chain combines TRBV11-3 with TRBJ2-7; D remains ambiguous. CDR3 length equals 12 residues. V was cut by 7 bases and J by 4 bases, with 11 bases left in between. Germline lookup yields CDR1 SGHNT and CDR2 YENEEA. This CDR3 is CASNIVFYEQYL. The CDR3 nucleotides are TGTGCCAGCAACATAGTTTTTTACGAGCAGTACTTA.

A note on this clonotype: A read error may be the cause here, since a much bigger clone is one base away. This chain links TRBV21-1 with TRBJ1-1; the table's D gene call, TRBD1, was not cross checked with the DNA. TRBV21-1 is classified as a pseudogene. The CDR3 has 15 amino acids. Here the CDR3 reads CASSNGQGRDREAFF. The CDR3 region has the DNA TGTGCCAGCAGCAATGGACAGGGGAGGGACCGTGAAGCTTTCTTT.

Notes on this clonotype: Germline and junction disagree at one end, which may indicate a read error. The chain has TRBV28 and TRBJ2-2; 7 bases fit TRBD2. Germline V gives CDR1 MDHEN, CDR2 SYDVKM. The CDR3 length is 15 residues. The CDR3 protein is CACSGVGEGSGELFF. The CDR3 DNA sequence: TGTGCCTGCAGCGGGGTGGGAGAGGGATCCGGGGAGCTGTTTTTT.

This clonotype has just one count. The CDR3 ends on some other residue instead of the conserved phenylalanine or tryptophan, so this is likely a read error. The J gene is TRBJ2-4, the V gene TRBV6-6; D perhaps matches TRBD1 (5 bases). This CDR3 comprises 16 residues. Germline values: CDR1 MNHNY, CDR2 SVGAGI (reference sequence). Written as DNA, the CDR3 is TGTGCCAGCAGTGGCGAGCAGGGATTCGCCAAAGACATTCAGTACTAC. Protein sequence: CASSGEQGFAKDIQYY.

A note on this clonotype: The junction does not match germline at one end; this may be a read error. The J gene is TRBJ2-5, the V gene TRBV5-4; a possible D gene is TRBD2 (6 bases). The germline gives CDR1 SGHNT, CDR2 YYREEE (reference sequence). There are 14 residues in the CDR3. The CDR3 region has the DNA TGTGACAGCAACTTGAGGCGGGGTCAAGGGACCCAGTACTTC. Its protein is CDSNLRRGQGTQYF. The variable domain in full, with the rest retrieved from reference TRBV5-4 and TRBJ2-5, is ETGVTQSPTHLIKTRGQQVTLRCSSQSGHNTVSWYQQALGQGPQFIFQYYREEENGRGNFPPRFSGLQFPNYSSELNVNALELDDSALYLCDSNLRRGQGTQYFGPGTRLLVL.

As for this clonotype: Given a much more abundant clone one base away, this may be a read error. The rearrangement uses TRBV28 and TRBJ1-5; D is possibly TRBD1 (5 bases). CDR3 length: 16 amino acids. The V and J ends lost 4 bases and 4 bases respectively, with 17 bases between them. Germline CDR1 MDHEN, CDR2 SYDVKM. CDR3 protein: CASSSPVPGKNQPQHF. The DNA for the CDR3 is TGTGCCAGCAGTTCTCCCGTGCCAGGGAAGAATCAGCCCCAGCATTTT.

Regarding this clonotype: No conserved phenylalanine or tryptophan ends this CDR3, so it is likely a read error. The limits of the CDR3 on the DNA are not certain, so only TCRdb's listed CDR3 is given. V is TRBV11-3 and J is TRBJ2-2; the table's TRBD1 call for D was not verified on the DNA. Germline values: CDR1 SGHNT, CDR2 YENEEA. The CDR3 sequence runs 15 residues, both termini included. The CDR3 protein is CASSPRQGNTGEPFY.

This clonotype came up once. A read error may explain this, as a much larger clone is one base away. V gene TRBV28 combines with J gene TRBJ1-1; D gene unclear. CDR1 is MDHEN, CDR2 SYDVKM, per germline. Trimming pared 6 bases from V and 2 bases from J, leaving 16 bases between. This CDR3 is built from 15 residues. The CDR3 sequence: CASRGMGLRNTEAFF. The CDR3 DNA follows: TGTGCCAGCAGGGGAATGGGTCTCCGTAACACTGAAGCTTTCTTT.

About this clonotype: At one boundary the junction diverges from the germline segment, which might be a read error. In nucleotides, the CDR3 is TGTGCCAGCAGTTTAGGCGGCGGGGACATGTTTTTT. It codes for CASSLGGGDMFF. The genes are TRBV11-1 and TRBJ2-2; D may match TRBD1 or TRBD2 (6 bases each). The CDR3 runs to 12 residues. The germline gives CDR1 SGHAT, CDR2 FQDESV (reference sequence). The full variable domain, with the rest looked up from reference TRBV11-1 and TRBJ2-2, is EAEVAQSPRYKITEKSQAVAFWCDPISGHATLYWYRQILGQGPELLVQFQDESVVDDSQLPKDRFSAERLKGVDSTLKIQPAELGDSAMYLCASSLGGGDMFFGEGSRLTVL.